The 22 T cell receptor beta chains below come from one sample, sequenced in a study of monozygotic twins with inflammatory bowel disease. TCRdb reprocessed the 5' RACE reads and stores each CDR3 protein as one record, lacking DNA. The sample totals approximately 420,000 distinct CDR3 sequences. The sequencing sample was made of blood. These receptors were collected from a human donor with ulcerative colitis or Crohn's disease, or a healthy co-twin of an affected twin (not recorded which).

The chain combines TRBV7-8 with TRBJ2-7; TCRdb's D call, TRBD1, is unchecked because there is no DNA. CDR3 size: 15 residues. Germline-derived CDR1 and CDR2 are SGHVS and FQNEAQ. CDR3 in amino acids: CASSLAGSPSRGQYF.

The chain links TRBV5-1 to TRBJ2-7. This CDR3 is 14 amino acids long. Germline V gene sequence: CDR1 SGHRS, CDR2 YFSETQ. CDR3: CASSQTRGSYEQYF.

The gene calls are TRBV12-3 or TRBV12-4 and TRBJ1-1. This CDR3 has 16 amino acids. CDR3 sequence: CASSSGRGGLNTEAFF.

The CDR3 region is CASSLITGGGYTF. This sequence joins TRBV5-6 and TRBJ1-2; TCRdb designates TRBD1, a call that cannot be tested without DNA. The CDR3 runs to 13 residues. CDR1 SGHDT and CDR2 YYEEEE come from the germline V gene.

The chain links TRBV6-2 or TRBV6-3 to TRBJ2-1; no DNA is available, so the TRBD2 call from TCRdb remains unchecked. From germline, CDR1 is MNHEY and CDR2 SVGEGT. CDR3 length: 16 residues. CDR3 residues: CASSRRLSGPYNEQFF.

V is TRBV5-1 and J is TRBJ1-1. Germline V gene data show CDR1 as SGHRS and CDR2 as YFSETQ. CDR3 length: 14 residues. The CDR3 sequence: CASSLDGLALAAFF. Full variable domain (missing parts from reference TRBV5-1 and TRBJ1-1): KAGVTQTPRYLIKTRGQQVTLSCSPISGHRSVSWYQQTPGQGLQFLFEYFSETQRNKGNFPGRFSGRQFSNSRSEMNVSTLELGDSALYLCASSLDGLALAAFFGQGTRLTVV.

This chain links TRBV5-6 with TRBJ2-5; checking the TCRdb D call of TRBD1 is not possible without DNA. The CDR3 runs 13 residues. The germline V gene encodes CDR1 SGHDT and CDR2 YYEEEE. CDR3 sequence reads: CASSGGPKETQYF. Full variable domain (remainder filled in from reference TRBV5-6 and TRBJ2-5): DAGVTQSPTHLIKTRGQQVTLRCSPKSGHDTVSWYQQALGQGPQFIFQYYEEEERQRGNFPDRFSGHQFPNYSSELNVNALLLGDSALYLCASSGGPKETQYFGPGTRLLVL.

The rearrangement joins TRBV5-1 to TRBJ2-1; TCRdb returns TRBD2, unconfirmable since there is no DNA. This CDR3 has 14 amino acids. The germline V gene encodes CDR1 SGHRS and CDR2 YFSETQ. The CDR3 sequence is CASSAGHQGGEQFF.

The chain employs TRBV10-3 and TRBJ1-3. CDR1 is ENHRY and CDR2 is SYGVKD in the germline V gene. The length of the CDR3 is 14 residues. Here the CDR3 reads CAIMHITSGNTIYF.

The chain combines TRBV5-1 with TRBJ2-1. The length of the CDR3 is 14 residues. Per the germline V gene, CDR1 is SGHRS and CDR2 is YFSETQ. The chain's CDR3 is CASSFGAPYNEQFF.

The V call is TRBV5-1, the J call TRBJ2-5; TCRdb picks TRBD2, but there is no DNA to check that call. CDR3 size: 16 residues. Germline CDR1 SGHRS, CDR2 YFSETQ. The CDR3 sequence: CASRRASGQGGETQYF.

The rearrangement uses TRBV7-2 and TRBJ2-3; TCRdb indicates TRBD2, and absent DNA this call remains unverified. The CDR3 covers 15 residues. Germline-derived CDR1 and CDR2 are SGHTA and FQGNSA. CDR3 protein: CASSLRGLGTDTQYF. Using reference TRBV7-2 and TRBJ2-3 for the parts outside the CDR3, the full variable domain is GAGVSQSPSNKVTEKGKDVELRCDPISGHTALYWYRQSLGQGLEFLIYFQGNSAPDKSGLPSDRFSAERTGGSVSTLTIQRTQQEDSAVYLCASSLRGLGTDTQYFGPGTRLTVL.

The CDR3 loop is CASSLRSGGAETQYF. The chain has TRBV7-6 and TRBJ2-5; the D call from TCRdb, TRBD1, cannot be confirmed without DNA. This CDR3 spans 15 amino acids. The V gene's germline CDR1 is SGHVS and CDR2 FNYEAQ. Filled out from reference TRBV7-6 and TRBJ2-5, the complete variable domain reads GAGVSQSPRYKVTKRGQDVALRCDPISGHVSLYWYRQALGQGPEFLTYFNYEAQQDKSGLPNDRFSAERPEGSISTLTIQRTEQRDSAMYRCASSLRSGGAETQYFGPGTRLLVL.

This chain joins TRBV29-1 and TRBJ2-7; there is no DNA to check the TCRdb D call of TRBD1. The CDR3 sequence is 13 residues long. Germline V CDR1 and CDR2: SQVTM, ANQGSEA. CDR3 amino acids: CSVEGTGGHEQYF.

The J gene is TRBJ1-6, the V gene TRBV7-3; TCRdb selects TRBD1, and the lack of DNA leaves this call unchecked. The CDR3 is 13 residues long. CDR1 is SGHTA, CDR2 FQGTGA, per germline. The CDR3 region is CASSSGGTSPLHF. Complete variable domain (other parts from reference TRBV7-3 and TRBJ1-6): GAGVSQTPSNKVTEKGKYVELRCDPISGHTALYWYRQSLGQGPEFLIYFQGTGAADDSGLPNDRFFAVRPEGSVSTLKIQRTERGDSAVYLCASSSGGTSPLHFGNGTRLTVT.

The chain joins TRBV5-1 to TRBJ2-5; TCRdb's D call of TRBD1 is untestable without DNA. Germline V gives CDR1 SGHRS, CDR2 YFSETQ. This CDR3 is 14 amino acids long. CDR3 loop: CASRRGETGETQYF.

The chain links TRBV5-1 to TRBJ2-5. Germline V gene lookup returns CDR1 SGHRS and CDR2 YFSETQ. This CDR3 has 15 amino acids. The CDR3 region is CASSFTGSILETQYF.

The chain employs TRBV10-3 and TRBJ2-1; TCRdb's assignment of TRBD1 cannot be checked, as there is no DNA. CDR1 is ENHRY, CDR2 SYGVKD, per germline. This CDR3 region has 14 residues. CDR3 in amino acids: CAISAGESYNEQFF.

The chain combines TRBV27 with TRBJ1-1; TCRdb reports TRBD1, a call that lacks DNA to check it against. The germline V gene has CDR1 MNHEY and CDR2 SMNVEV (reference sequence). This CDR3 has 14 amino acids. CDR3 protein: CASSLKGGNTEAFF.

This chain joins TRBV30 and TRBJ2-7; TCRdb designates TRBD2, a call that cannot be tested without DNA. Germline CDR1 is GTSNPN and CDR2 is SVGIG (reference sequence). The CDR3 is made up of 12 amino acids. The CDR3 region is CAWSSTADEQYF.

The chain employs TRBV20-1 and TRBJ1-5; the D call from TCRdb, TRBD1, cannot be confirmed without DNA. The germline V gene encodes CDR1 DFQATT and CDR2 SNEGSKA (reference sequence). The CDR3 is 15 residues long. CDR3 loop: CSALTGAGSNQPQHF.

The gene calls are TRBV14 and TRBJ2-1. The CDR3 extends over 12 amino acids. Germline loops: CDR1 SGHDN, CDR2 FVKESK. CDR3 residues: CASSQKINEQFF.